This T cell receptor (beta chain) was documented in a study of response to subunit inactivated influenza vaccine. Study findings and constraints: T cells newly recruited by each seasonal influenza vaccination are few, the authors suggested.

The CDR3 totals 13 residues. V lost 6 bases, J lost 4 bases, and 12 bases lay in between. A single record per CDR3 protein comes from TCRdb applying MiXCR to the RT-PCR reads. This sample has 500,000 to 750,000 distinct CDR3 sequences, with 12% to 15% found just once. The table lists this clonotype with a few counts. Its antigen is undetermined. This sequence was found in a middle-aged man who received an inactivated influenza vaccine. The source was PBMCs from blood, collected approximately 13 days after vaccination. This sequence joins TRBV12-3 or TRBV12-4 and TRBJ1-1; D not resolved. DNA for the CDR3: TGTGCCAGCAGATTGGACGGTCCCACTGAAGCTTTCTTT. Translated, it gives CASRLDGPTEAFF.